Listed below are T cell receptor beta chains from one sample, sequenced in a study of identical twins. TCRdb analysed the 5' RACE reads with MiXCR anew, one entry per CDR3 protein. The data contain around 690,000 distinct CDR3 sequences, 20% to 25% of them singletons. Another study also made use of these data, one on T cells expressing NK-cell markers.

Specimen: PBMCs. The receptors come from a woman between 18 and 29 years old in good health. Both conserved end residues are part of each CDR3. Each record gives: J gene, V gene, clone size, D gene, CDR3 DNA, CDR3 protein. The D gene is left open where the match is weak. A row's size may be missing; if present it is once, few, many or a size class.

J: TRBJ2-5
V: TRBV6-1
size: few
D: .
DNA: TGTGCCAGCAGTGGACAGGTCCAAGAGACCCAGTACTTC
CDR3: CASSGQVQETQYF

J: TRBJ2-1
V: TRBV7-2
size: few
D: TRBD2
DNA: TGTGCCAGCAGCCCAGGTTCCGGACTAGCGGACCCCAATGAGCAGTTCTTC
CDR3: CASSPGSGLADPNEQFF

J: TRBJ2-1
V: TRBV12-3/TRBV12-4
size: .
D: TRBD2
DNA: TGTGCCAGCCGGGTCGGGGGGAGGAGCTCCTACAATGAGCAGTTCTTC
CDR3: CASRVGGRSSYNEQFF

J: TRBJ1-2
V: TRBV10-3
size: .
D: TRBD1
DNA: TGTGCCATCAGTGAGCGACAGGGTTCGGGCTATGGCTACACCTTC
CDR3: CAISERQGSGYGYTF

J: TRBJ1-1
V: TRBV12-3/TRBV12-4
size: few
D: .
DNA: TGTGCCAGCAGCCCAGGGTTTTTAGGGGCTTTCTTT
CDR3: CASSPGFLGAFF

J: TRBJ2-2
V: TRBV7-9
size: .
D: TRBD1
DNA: TGTGCCTTTCCGGGACAGGGTGGAACCGGGGAGCTGTTTTTT
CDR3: CAFPGQGGTGELFF

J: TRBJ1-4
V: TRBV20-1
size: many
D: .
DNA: TGCAGTGCTAGAGGGCAGTTTAATGAAAAACTGTTTTTT
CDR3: CSARGQFNEKLFF

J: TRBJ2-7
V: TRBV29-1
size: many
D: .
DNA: TGCAGCGTTGAAGTCGGTCTCCGGACCCCCTACGAGCAGTACTTC
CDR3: CSVEVGLRTPYEQYF

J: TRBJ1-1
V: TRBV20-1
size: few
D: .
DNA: TGCAGTGCCCTATCCTCCGGGGCTGAAGCTTTCTTT
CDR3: CSALSSGAEAFF

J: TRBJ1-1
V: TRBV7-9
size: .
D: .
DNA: TGTGCCAGCAGCTCGAAAATGAGGAACACTGAAGCTTTCTTT
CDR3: CASSSKMRNTEAFF

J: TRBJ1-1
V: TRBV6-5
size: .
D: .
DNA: TGTGCCTCGCGCGGGGGATTCGGTGAAGCTTTCTTT
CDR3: CASRGGFGEAFF

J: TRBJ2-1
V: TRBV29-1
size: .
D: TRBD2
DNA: TGCAGCGTTGGGACTAGCGGGGGGGGCAATGAGCAGTTCTTC
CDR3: CSVGTSGGGNEQFF

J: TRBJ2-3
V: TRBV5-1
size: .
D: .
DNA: TGCGCCAGCAGCGTCACCGGGACATTGAGGACAGATACGCAGTATTTT
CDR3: CASSVTGTLRTDTQYF

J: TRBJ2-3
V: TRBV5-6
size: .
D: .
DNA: TGTGCCAGCAGTCCGACCGATGCAGATACGCAGTATTTT
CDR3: CASSPTDADTQYF

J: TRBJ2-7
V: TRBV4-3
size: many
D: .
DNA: TGCGCCAGCAGCCAAGAAAAAGGGGACAACTCCTACGAGCAGTACTTC
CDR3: CASSQEKGDNSYEQYF

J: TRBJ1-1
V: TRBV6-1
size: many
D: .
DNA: TGTGCCAGCACCCCACACGGGACGGTGAACACTGAAGCTTTCTTT
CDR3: CASTPHGTVNTEAFF

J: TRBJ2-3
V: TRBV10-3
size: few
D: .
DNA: TGTGCCTCCACGAAGGGACCCCGCACAGATACGCAGTATTTT
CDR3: CASTKGPRTDTQYF

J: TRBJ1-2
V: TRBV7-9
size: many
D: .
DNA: TGTGCCAGCAGCCCGAGGCGGGGATCGGCGCGTGGCTACACCTTC
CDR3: CASSPRRGSARGYTF

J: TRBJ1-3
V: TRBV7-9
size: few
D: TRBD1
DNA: TGTGCCAGCAGCCCACAGGGGTATGGAAACACCATATATTTT
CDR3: CASSPQGYGNTIYF

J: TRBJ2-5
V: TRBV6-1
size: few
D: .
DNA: TGTGCCAGCAGCCCCGGGGCTCCTGGGGGGAGGAAGACCCAGTACTTC
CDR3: CASSPGAPGGRKTQYF

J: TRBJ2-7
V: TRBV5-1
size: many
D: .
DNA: TGTGCCAGCAGCTTCGGCAGGGACTACGAGCAGTACTTC
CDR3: CASSFGRDYEQYF

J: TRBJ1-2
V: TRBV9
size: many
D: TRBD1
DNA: TGTGCCAGCAGCCCGGACAGGGGAGGAGGAGGCTACACCTTC
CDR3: CASSPDRGGGGYTF

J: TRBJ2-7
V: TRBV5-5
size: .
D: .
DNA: TGTGCCAGCAGCTTGTTTGGGGACTACGAGCAGTACTTC
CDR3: CASSLFGDYEQYF

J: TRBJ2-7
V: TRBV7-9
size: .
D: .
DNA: TGTGCCAGCAGCTTAGCGTCTAAGGTCATCGAGCAGTACTTC
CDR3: CASSLASKVIEQYF

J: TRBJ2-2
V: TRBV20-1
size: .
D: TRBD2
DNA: TGCAGTGCTAGTCCGAAGATAGCGGGGCCGAACACCGGGGAGCTGTTTTTT
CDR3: CSASPKIAGPNTGELFF

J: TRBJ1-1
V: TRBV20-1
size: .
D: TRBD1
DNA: TGCAGTGCTACCGGGACAGGGAGGCGAGCTTTCTTT
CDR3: CSATGTGRRAFF

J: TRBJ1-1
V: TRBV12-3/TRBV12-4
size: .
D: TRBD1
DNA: TGTGCCAGCAGTTTAGGGGGACAGGGCACTGAAGCTTTCTTT
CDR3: CASSLGGQGTEAFF

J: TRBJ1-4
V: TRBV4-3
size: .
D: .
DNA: TGCGCCAGCAGCCAAGTCCCGGAGGGAGGAGAAAAACTGTTTTTT
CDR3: CASSQVPEGGEKLFF

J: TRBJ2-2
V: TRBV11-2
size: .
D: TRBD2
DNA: TGTGCCAGCAGCTTAAAACTAGCGGGAAACACCGGGGAGCTGTTTTTT
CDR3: CASSLKLAGNTGELFF

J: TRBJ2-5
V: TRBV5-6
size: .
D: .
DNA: TGTGCCAGCAGCCGAAGGCTTGGGAACTACCAAGAGACCCAGTACTTC
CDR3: CASSRRLGNYQETQYF

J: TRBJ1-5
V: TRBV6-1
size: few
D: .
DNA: TGTGCCAGCAGTGAACACGGCAATCAGCCCCAGCATTTT
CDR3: CASSEHGNQPQHF

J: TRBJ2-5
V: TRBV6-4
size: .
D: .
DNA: TGTGCCGGCGGAGCAGGGCCCCAAGAGACCCAGTACTTC
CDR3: CAGGAGPQETQYF

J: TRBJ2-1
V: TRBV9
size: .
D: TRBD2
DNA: TGTGCCAGCAGCGTAGAATCGAAGCGGGGGGCTTACAATGAGCAGTTCTTC
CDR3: CASSVESKRGAYNEQFF

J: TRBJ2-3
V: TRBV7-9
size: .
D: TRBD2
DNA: TGTGCCAGCAGGCCTAAACTAGCGGGAGTCGGTACAGATACGCAGTATTTT
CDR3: CASRPKLAGVGTDTQYF

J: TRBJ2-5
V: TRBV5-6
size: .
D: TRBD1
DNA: TGTGCCAGCAGCTTGGTTAAGACAGGGGAGGAGACCCAGTACTTC
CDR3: CASSLVKTGEETQYF

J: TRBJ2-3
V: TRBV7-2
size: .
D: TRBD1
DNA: TGTGCCAGCTCCTTTGGGACAGGGGGGCGGGATACGCAGTATTTT
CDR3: CASSFGTGGRDTQYF

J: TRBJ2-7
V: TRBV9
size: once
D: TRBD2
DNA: TGTGCCAGCAGCGCTGAGGGACTAGCGGGAGCCGAGCAGTACTTC
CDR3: CASSAEGLAGAEQYF

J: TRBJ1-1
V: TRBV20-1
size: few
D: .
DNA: TGCAGTGCTAGTCGACCAGGGAACATGAACACTGAAGCTTTCTTT
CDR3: CSASRPGNMNTEAFF

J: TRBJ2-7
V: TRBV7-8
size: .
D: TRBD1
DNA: TGTGCCAGCAGCCCCTACTCCGGGACAGGGGCCTACGAGCAGTACTTC
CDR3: CASSPYSGTGAYEQYF

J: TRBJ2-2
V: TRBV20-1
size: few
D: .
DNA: TGCAGTGCTAGCGCCCGGGGCTCTGCCGGGGAGCTGTTTTTT
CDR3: CSASARGSAGELFF

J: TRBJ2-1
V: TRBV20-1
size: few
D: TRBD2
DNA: TGCAGTGCTAGAGATCTTTACAGCGGGAGTATCCGGGAGCAGTTCTTC
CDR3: CSARDLYSGSIREQFF